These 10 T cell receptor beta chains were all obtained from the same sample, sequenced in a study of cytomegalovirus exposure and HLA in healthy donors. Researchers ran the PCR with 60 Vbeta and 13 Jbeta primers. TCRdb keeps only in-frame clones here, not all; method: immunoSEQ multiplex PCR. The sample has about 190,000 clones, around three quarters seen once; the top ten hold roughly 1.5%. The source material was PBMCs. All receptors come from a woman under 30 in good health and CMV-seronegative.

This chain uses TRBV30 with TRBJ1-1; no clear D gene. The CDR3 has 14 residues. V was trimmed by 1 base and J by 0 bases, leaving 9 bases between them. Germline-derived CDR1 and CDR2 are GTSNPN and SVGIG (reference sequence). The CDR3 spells CAWSAGELNTEAFF. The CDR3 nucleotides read TGTGCCTGGAGTGCCGGGGAATTGAACACTGAAGCTTTCTTT. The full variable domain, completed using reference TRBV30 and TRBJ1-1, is SQTIHQWPATLVQPVGSPLSLECTVEGTSNPNLYWYRQAAGRGLQLLFYSVGIGQISSEVPQNLSASRPQDRQFILSSKKLLLSDSGFYLCAWSAGELNTEAFFGQGTRLTVV.

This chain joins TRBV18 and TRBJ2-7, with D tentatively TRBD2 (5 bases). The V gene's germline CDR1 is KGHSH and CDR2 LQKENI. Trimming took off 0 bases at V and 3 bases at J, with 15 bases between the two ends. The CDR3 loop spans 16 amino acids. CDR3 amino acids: CASSPPGNRAIYEQYF. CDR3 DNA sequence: TGTGCCAGCTCACCACCCGGGAACCGGGCCATCTACGAGCAGTACTTC. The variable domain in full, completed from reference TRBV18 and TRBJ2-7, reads NAGVMQNPRHLVRRRGQEARLRCSPMKGHSHVYWYRQLPEEGLKFMVYLQKENIIDESGMPKERFSAEFPKEGPSILRIQQVVRGDSAAYFCASSPPGNRAIYEQYFGPGTRLTVT.

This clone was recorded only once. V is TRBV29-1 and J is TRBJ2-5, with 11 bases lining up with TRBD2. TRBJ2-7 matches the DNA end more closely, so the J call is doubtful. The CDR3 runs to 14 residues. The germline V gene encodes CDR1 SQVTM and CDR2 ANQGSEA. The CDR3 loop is CSVAGTSGSYEQYF. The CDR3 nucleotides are TGCAGCGTGGCCGGGACTAGCGGATCCTACGAGCAGTACTTC.

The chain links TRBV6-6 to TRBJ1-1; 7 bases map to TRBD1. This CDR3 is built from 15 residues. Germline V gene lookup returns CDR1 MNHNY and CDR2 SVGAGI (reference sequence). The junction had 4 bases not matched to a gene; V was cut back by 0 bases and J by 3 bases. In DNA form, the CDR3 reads TGTGCCAGCAGTTACTCGACAGGGAAGTACACTGAAGCTTTCTTT. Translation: CASSYSTGKYTEAFF.

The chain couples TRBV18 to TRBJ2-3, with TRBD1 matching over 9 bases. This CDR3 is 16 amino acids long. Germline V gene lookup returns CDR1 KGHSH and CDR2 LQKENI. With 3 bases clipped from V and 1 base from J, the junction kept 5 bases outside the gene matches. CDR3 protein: CASSPKRTGGTDTQYF. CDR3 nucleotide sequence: TGTGCCAGCTCACCGAAGCGGACAGGGGGCACAGATACGCAGTATTTT.

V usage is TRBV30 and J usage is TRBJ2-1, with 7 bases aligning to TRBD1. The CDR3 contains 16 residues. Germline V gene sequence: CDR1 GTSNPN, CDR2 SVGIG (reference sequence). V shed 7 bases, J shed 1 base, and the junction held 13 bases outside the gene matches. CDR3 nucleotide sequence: TGTGCCTACCAGTTTGGGACAGCGATGTCCTACAATGAGCAGTTCTTC. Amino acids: CAYQFGTAMSYNEQFF.

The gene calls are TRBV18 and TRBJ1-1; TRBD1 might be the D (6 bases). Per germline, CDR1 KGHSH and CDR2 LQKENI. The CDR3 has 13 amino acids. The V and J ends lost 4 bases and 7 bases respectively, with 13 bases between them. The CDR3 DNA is TGTGCCAGCTCACGATTACAGGGCAATGAAGCTTTCTTT. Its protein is CASSRLQGNEAFF.

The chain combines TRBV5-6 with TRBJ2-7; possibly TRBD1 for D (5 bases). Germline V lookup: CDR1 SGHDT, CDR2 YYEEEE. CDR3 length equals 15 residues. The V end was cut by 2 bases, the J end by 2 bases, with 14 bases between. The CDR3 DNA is TGTGCCAGCAGCTTTAGGGGATTAGTAACCTACGAGCAGTACTTC. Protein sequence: CASSFRGLVTYEQYF.

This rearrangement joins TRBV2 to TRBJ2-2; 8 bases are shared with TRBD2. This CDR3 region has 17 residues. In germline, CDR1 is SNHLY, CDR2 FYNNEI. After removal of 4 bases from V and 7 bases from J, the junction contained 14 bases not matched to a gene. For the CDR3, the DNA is TGTGCCAGCAGTGCGCGGGGGGTGAGCTTTAGTGGCGGGGAGCTGTTTTTT. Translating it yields CASSARGVSFSGGELFF.

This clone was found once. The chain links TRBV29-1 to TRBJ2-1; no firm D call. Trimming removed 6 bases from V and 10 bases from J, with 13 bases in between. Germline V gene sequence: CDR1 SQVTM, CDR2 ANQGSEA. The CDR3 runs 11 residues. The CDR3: CSVWWASEQFF. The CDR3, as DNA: TGCAGCGTGTGGTGGGCATCCGAGCAGTTCTTC.